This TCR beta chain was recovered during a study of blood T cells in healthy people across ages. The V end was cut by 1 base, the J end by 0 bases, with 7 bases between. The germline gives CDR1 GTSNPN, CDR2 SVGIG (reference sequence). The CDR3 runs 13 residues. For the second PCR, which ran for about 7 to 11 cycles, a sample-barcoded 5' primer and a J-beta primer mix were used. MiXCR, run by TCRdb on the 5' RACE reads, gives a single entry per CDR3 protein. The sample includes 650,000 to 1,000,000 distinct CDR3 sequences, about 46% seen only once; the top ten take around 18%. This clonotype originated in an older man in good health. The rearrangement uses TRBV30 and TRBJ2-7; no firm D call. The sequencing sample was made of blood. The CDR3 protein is CAWSGAASYEQYF. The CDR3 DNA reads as TGTGCCTGGAGTGGGGCCGCCTCCTACGAGCAGTACTTC.